This TCR beta chain was captured by sequencing in a study of shared clonotypes between healthy human individuals. The table came from immunoSEQ multiplex PCR; TCRdb's copy has only in-frame clones and leaves some out. The table shows roughly 550,000 clones, with around 95% occurring only once. The naive CD8 fraction comprised CD45RO-negative cells positively selected for CCR7 and excluded terminally differentiated effector memory CD45RA+ cells. The source material was naive CD8+ T cells sorted from blood. The clonotype comes from a woman aged 25 to 39 in good health.

The CDR3 reads CASSLEAGGLGETQYF. CDR3 DNA: TGCGCCAGCAGCTTGGAAGCGGGAGGGCTGGGGGAGACCCAGTACTTC. V gene TRBV5-1 combines with J gene TRBJ2-5; TRBD2 aligns across 10 bases. The CDR3 has 16 residues. Germline CDR1 SGHRS, CDR2 YFSETQ. The J segment lost 5 bases and the V segment lost 0 bases, leaving 7 bases of the junction unmatched.